This TCR beta chain was found in a study of T-cell reconstitution after alpha-beta-depleted transplantation in children. Study-level findings and limits: At one year after transplant, newly produced T cells mostly accounted for T-cell counts and diversity. Several hundred expanded graft clones reportedly supplied alpha-beta T cells about two months after transplant. High day-60 TCRbeta diversity in some patients came from surviving recipient T cells and thymic progenitors.

V shed 5 bases, J shed 0 bases, and the junction held 9 bases outside the gene matches. The length of the CDR3 is 17 residues. CDR1 is DFQATT, CDR2 SNEGSKA, per germline (reference sequence). Remarks on this clonotype: No antigen is known for it.

TCRbeta library construction was performed incorporating unique molecular identifiers. From the PCR reads, TCRdb called clonotypes with MiXCR, one entry per CDR3 protein. Here the sample spans around 800,000 distinct CDR3 sequences, about 16% being singletons. Sequencing was performed on PBMCs, mostly from graft donor cells, taken 360 days after TCRalphabeta/CD19-depleted stem cell transplant. The chain carries TRBV20-1 and TRBJ2-6; 8 positions match TRBD1. The receptor was derived from a male patient between 5 and 17 years old who had a stem cell transplant for acute lymphoblastic leukemia, so the T cells may come from the graft donor. CDR3 region: CSASLTGALSGANVLTF. The CDR3 DNA reads TGCAGTGCTTCATTGACAGGGGCGCTCTCTGGGGCCAACGTCCTGACTTTC.